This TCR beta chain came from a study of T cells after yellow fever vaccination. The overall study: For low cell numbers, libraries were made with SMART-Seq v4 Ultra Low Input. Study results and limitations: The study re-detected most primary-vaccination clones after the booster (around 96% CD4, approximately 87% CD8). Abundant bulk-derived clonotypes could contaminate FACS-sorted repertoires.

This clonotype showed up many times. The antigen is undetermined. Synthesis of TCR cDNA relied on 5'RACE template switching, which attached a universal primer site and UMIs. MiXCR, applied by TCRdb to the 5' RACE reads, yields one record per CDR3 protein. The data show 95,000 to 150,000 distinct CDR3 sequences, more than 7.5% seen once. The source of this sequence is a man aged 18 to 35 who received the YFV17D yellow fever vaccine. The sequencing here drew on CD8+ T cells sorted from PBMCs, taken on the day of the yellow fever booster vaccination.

The CDR3 bases are TGTGCTAGTGGTGCCCAGGGTGGCCAGGAAGACTACACCTTC. Encoded protein: CASGAQGGQEDYTF. The chain uses TRBV12-5 and TRBJ1-2, with D perhaps matching TRBD1 (5 bases). CDR3 length equals 14 residues. V was cut by 5 bases and J by 10 bases, with 20 bases left in between. Per the germline V gene, CDR1 is LGHNT and CDR2 is FRNRAP.